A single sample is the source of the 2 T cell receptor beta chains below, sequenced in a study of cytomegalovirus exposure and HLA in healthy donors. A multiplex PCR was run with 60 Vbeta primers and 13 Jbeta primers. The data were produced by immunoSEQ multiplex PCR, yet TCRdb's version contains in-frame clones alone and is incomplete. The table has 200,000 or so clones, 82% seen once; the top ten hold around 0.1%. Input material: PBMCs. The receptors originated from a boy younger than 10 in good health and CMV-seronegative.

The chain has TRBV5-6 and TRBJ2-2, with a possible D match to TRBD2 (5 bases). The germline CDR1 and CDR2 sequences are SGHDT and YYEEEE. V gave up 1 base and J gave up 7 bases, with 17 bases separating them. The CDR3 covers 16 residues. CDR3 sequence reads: CASSLRGSPFVGELFF. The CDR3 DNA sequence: TGTGCCAGCAGCTTGCGGGGAAGTCCTTTCGTCGGGGAGCTGTTTTTT.

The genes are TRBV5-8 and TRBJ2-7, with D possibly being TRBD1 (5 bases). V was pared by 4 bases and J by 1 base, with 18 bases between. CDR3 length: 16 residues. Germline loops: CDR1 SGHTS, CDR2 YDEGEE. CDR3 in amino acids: CASSPRVGSPSYEQYF. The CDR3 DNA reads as TGTGCCAGCAGCCCCAGGGTAGGTTCACCTTCCTACGAGCAGTACTTC.